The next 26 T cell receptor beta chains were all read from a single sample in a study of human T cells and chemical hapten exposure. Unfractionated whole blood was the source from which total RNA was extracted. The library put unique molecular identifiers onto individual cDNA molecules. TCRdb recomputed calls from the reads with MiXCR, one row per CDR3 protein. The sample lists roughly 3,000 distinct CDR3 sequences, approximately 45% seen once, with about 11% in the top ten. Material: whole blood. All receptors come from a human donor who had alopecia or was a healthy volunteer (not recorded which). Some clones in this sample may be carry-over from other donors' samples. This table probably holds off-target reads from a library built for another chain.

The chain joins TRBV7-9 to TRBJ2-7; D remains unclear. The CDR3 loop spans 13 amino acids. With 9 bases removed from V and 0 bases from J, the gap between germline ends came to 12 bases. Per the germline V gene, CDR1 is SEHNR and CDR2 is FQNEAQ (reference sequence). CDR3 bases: TGTGCCAGTATAGGGCCATCCTCCTACGAGCAGTACTTC. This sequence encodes CASIGPSSYEQYF.

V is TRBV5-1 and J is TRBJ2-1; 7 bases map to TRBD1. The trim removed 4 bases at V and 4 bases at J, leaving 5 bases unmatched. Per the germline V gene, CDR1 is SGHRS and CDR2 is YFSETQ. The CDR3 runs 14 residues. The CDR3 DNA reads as TGCGCCAGCAGCCCAGGGACAGAGTACAATGAGCAGTTCTTC. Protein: CASSPGTEYNEQFF.

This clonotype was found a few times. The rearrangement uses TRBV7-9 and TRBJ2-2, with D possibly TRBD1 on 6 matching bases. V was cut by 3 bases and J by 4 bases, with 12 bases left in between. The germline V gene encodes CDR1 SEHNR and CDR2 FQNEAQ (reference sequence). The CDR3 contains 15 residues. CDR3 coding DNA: TGTGCCAGCAGCTTTAACAGGGAGATCACCGGGGAGCTGTTTTTT. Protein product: CASSFNREITGELFF.

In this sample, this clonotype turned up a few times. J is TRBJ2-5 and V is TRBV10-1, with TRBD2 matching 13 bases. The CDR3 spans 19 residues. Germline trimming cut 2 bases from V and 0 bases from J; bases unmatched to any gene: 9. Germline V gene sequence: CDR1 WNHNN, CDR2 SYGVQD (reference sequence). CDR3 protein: CASSEPQPTSGRDQETQYF. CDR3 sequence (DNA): TGCGCCAGCAGTGAGCCGCAACCTACTAGCGGGAGGGACCAAGAGACCCAGTACTTC.

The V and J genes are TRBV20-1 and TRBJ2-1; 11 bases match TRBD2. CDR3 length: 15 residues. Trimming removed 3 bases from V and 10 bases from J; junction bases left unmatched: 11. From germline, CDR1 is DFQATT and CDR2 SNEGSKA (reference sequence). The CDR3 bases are TGCAGTGCTAGTGCTAGCGGGGGGCACTCACCGGAGCAGTTCTTC. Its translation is CSASASGGHSPEQFF.

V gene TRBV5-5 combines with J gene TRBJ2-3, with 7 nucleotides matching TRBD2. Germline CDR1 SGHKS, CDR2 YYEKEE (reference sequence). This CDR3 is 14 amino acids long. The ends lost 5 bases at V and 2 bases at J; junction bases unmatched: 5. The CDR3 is CASRLAANTDTQYF. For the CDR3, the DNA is TGTGCCAGCAGGCTAGCGGCCAACACAGATACGCAGTATTTT.

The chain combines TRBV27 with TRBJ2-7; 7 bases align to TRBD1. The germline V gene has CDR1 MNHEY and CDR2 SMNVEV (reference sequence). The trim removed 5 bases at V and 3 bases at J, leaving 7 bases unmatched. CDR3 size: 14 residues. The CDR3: CASSLRYRGYEQYF. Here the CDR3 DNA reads TGTGCCAGCAGTCTCCGGTACAGGGGCTACGAGCAGTACTTC.

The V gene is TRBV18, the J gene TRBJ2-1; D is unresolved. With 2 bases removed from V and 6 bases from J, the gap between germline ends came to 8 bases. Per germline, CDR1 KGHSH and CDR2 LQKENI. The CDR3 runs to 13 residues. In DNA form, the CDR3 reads TGTGCCAGCTCACCAGGGCAGCCCAATGAGCAGTTCTTC. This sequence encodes CASSPGQPNEQFF. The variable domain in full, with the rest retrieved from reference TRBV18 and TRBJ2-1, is NAGVMQNPRHLVRRRGQEARLRCSPMKGHSHVYWYRQLPEEGLKFMVYLQKENIIDESGMPKERFSAEFPKEGPSILRIQQVVRGDSAAYFCASSPGQPNEQFFGPGTRLTVL.

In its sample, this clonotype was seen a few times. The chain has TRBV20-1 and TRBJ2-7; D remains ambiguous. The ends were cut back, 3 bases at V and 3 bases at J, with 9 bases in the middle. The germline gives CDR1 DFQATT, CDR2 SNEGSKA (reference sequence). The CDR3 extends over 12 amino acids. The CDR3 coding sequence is TGCAGTGCTAGCGTAGTTAACTACGAGCAGTACTTC. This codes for CSASVVNYEQYF.

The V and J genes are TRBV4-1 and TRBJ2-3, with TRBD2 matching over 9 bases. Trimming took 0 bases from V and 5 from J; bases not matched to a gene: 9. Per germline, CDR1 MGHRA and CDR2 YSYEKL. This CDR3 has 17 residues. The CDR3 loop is CASSQDQGGRALDTQYF. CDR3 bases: TGCGCCAGCAGCCAAGATCAGGGCGGGAGGGCCTTAGATACGCAGTATTTT.

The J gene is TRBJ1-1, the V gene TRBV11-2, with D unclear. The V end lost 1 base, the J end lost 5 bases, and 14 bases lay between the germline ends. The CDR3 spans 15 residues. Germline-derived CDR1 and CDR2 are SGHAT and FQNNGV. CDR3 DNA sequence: TGTGCCAGCAGCTTAGCGGGCTTAAAGGGAACTGAAGCTTTCTTT. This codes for CASSLAGLKGTEAFF.

The CDR3 DNA sequence: TGTGCCAGCAGCGCTGGACAGGGAACCTACGAGCAGTACTTC. This codes for CASSAGQGTYEQYF. The genes are TRBV7-9 and TRBJ2-7; 8 bases are shared with TRBD1. The CDR3 loop spans 14 amino acids. Trimming cost V 5 bases and J 2 bases; bases outside gene matches: 5. Germline values: CDR1 SEHNR, CDR2 FQNEAQ (reference sequence).

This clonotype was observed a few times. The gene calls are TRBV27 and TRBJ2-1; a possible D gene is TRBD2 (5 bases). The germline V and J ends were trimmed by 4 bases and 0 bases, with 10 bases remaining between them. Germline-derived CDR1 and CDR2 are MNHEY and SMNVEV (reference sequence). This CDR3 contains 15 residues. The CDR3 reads CASSSHAGSYNEQFF. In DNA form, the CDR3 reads TGTGCCAGCAGTTCGCATGCGGGCTCCTACAATGAGCAGTTCTTC.

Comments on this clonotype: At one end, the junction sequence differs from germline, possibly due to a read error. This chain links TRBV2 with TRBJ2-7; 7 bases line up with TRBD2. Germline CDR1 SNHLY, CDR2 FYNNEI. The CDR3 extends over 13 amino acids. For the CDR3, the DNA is TGTGCCAGCAGGGAAGGGGAGGGTTACGAGCAGTACTTC. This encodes CASREGEGYEQYF.

The CDR3 DNA reads TGCGCCAGCAGCCCGCCGGGGGCCTACAATGAGCAGTTCTTC. Its protein product is CASSPPGAYNEQFF. The genes are TRBV5-1 and TRBJ2-1, with D tentatively TRBD2 (6 bases). The V end lost 4 bases, the J end lost 2 bases, and 10 bases lay between the germline ends. CDR1 SGHRS and CDR2 YFSETQ come from the germline V gene. This CDR3 has 14 amino acids. Together with reference TRBV5-1 and TRBJ2-1, the CDR3 gives the full variable domain: KAGVTQTPRYLIKTRGQQVTLSCSPISGHRSVSWYQQTPGQGLQFLFEYFSETQRNKGNFPGRFSGRQFSNSRSEMNVSTLELGDSALYLCASSPPGAYNEQFFGPGTRLTVL.

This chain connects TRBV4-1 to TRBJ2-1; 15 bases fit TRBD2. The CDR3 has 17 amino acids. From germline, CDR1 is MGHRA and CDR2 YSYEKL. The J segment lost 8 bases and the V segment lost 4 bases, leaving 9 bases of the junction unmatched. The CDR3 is CASSPGLAGGPAHEQFF. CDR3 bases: TGCGCCAGCAGCCCCGGACTAGCGGGAGGGCCAGCCCATGAGCAGTTCTTC.

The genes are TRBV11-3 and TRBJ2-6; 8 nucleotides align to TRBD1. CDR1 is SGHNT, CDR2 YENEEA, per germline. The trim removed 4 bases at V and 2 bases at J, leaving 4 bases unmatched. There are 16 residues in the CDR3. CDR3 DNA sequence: TGTGCCAGCAGCTCCGGACAGGGAACTGGGGCCAACGTCCTGACTTTC. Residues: CASSSGQGTGANVLTF.

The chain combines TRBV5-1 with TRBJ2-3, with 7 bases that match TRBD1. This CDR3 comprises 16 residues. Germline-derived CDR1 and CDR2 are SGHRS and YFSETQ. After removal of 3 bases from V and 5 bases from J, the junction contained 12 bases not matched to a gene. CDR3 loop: CASSSNPTGVEDTQYF. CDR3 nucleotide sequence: TGCGCCAGCAGCTCCAACCCTACAGGGGTGGAAGATACGCAGTATTTT.

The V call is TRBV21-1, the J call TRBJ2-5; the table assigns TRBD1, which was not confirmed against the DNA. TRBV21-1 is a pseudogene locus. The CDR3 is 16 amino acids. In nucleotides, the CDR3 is TGTGCCAGCAGCAAAGCGGGGGGGCCCCCCCAAGAGACCCAGTACTTC. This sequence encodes CASSKAGGPPQETQYF.

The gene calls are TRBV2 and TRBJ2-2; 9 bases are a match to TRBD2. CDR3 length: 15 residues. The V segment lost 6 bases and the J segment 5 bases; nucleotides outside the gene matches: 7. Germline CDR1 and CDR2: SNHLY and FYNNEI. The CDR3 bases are TGTGCCAGCAGCCTAGCGGGAAGGGGAACCGGGGAGCTGTTTTTT. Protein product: CASSLAGRGTGELFF.

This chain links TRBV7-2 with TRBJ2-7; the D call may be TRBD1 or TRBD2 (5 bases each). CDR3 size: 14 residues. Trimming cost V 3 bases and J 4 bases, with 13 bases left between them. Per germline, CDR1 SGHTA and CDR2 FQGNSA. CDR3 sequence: CASSLGPGPYEQYF. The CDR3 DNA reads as TGTGCCAGCAGCTTGGGCCCGGGACCTTACGAGCAGTACTTC.

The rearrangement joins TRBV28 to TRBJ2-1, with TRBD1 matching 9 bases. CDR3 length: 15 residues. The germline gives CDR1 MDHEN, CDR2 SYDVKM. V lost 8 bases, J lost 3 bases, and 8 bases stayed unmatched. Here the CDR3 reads CASLDRDRVYNEQFF. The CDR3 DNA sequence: TGTGCCAGCTTAGACCGGGACAGGGTCTACAATGAGCAGTTCTTC.

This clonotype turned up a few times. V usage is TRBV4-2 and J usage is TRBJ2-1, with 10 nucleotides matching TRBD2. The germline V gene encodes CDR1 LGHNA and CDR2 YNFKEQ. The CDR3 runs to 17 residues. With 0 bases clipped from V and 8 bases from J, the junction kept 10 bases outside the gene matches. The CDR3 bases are TGTGCCAGCAGCCAAGATCCCTCTAGCGGGAGCCGGGATGAGCAGTTCTTC. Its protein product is CASSQDPSSGSRDEQFF.

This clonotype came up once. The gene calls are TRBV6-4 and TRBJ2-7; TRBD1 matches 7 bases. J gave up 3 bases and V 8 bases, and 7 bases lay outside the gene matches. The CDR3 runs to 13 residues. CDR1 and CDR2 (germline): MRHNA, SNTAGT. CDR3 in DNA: TGTGCCAGCCCGGGGACAGTTTGCTACGAGCAGTACTTC. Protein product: CASPGTVCYEQYF.

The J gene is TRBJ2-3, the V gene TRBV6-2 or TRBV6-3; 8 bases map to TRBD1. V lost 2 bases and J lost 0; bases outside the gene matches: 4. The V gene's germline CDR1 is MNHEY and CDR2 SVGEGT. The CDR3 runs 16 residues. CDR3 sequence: CASSYTDRESTDTQYF. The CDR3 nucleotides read TGTGCCAGCAGTTACACGGACAGGGAGAGCACAGATACGCAGTATTTT.

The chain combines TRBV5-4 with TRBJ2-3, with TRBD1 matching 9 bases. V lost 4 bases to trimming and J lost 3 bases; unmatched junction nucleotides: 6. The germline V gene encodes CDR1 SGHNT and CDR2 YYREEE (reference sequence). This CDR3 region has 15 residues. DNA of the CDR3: TGTGCCAGCAGCAGGACAGGGGTTAGTACAGATACGCAGTATTTT. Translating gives CASSRTGVSTDTQYF.